This T cell receptor beta chain was identified in a study of shared clonotypes between healthy human individuals. Overall study results and limits: Clonotypes shared by all four donors outscored non-shared clonotypes in generation probability.

Using immunoSEQ multiplex PCR, the repertoire was profiled, and TCRdb retains in-frame clones only, with some absent. The sample has around 2.5 million clones, approximately 93% seen once. The V end lost 7 bases, the J end lost 4 bases, and 12 bases lay between the germline ends. The CDR3 totals 12 residues. The V gene's germline CDR1 is SGHTS and CDR2 YDEGEE. Donors, healthy HIV-negative adults, lacked recent acute infections or vaccinations. A split of CD4+ cells into CD45RA+ naive and CD45RA-negative memory subsets was performed. As to this clone: Its specificity is unknown.

The material sequenced was naive CD4+ T cells from PBMCs. Regarding subset: CD45RA+ positively selected. The rearrangement joins TRBV5-8 to TRBJ2-7; D gene ambiguous. The receptor was isolated from a man between 18 and 35 years old in good health. Some clones in this sample may be carry-over from other donors' samples. The CDR3, as DNA: TGTGCCAGCGGAGCAGTACAGTACGAGCAGTACTTC. Its translation is CASGAVQYEQYF. Looking up the rest from reference TRBV5-8 and TRBJ2-7 gives the full variable domain: EAGVTQSPTHLIKTRGQQATLRCSPISGHTSVYWYQQALGLGLQFLLWYDEGEERNRGNFPPRFSGRQFPNYSSELNVNALELEDSALYLCASGAVQYEQYFGPGTRLTVT.